What follows describes a single T cell receptor beta chain. No antigen is known for it. The data derive from a study of T cell responses to AZD1222 COVID-19 vaccine. Study-level findings and limits: Targets within unmutated variant regions were reportedly found for nearly half of spike-specific TCRs. Regions 160-218 and 743-854 dominated among vaccine-associated CD4 TCRs spanning spike.

Germline assignment: CDR1 KGHSH and CDR2 LQKENI. The CDR3 covers 14 residues. V dropped 6 bases and J dropped 3; count of bases not matched to a gene: 6. Profiling relied on immunoSEQ multiplex PCR, and the TCRdb table lists in-frame clones only, not all of them. The table includes over 100,000 clones, more than 85% detected once. The receptor's source is an adult in good health. The gene calls are TRBV18 and TRBJ1-1; 8 bases align to TRBD1. The specimen comprised peripheral blood, sampled on day 0 of AZD1222 vaccination. The CDR3 nucleotides read TGTGCCAGCTCTCAACAGGACAGGGACACTGAAGCTTTCTTT. Protein sequence: CASSQQDRDTEAFF.